A selection of T cell receptor beta chains follows, all from one sample in a study of blood T cell repertoires in COVID-19. Clones were read by immunoSEQ multiplex PCR, and TCRdb kept only the in-frame ones, dropping some. The table has about 140,000 clones, approximately 80% seen once. Sequencing was performed on peripheral blood. All receptors come from a woman in her fifties or sixties with acute or convalescent COVID-19. CDR3s include the opening cysteine and the closing phenylalanine or tryptophan. A D gene is named only where the DNA matches it firmly. Only some rows state a clone size, as once, few, many or a class for expanded clones.

size: .; V: TRBV7-2; D: TRBD1; J: TRBJ2-7; CDR3: CASSTRQGSYEQYF; DNA: TGTGCCAGCAGCACCAGACAGGGCAGCTACGAGCAGTACTTC
size: few; V: TRBV6-6; D: TRBD1; J: TRBJ2-7; CDR3: CASSPKGTGSYEQYF; DNA: TGTGCCAGCAGCCCAAAGGGGACAGGGAGCTACGAGCAGTACTTC
size: once; V: TRBV6-4; D: TRBD2; J: TRBJ2-1; CDR3: CASSDGGGGNEQFF; DNA: TGTGCCAGCAGTGACGGGGGGGGTGGCAATGAGCAGTTCTTC
size: .; V: TRBV9; D: .; J: TRBJ1-2; CDR3: CASSGPTAVVYGYTF; DNA: TGTGCCAGCAGCGGGCCGACAGCCGTTGTCTATGGCTACACCTTC
size: .; V: TRBV3-1/TRBV3-2; D: TRBD2; J: TRBJ2-1; CDR3: CASTRLAGSNEQFF; DNA: TGTGCCAGCACCCGACTAGCGGGAAGTAATGAGCAGTTCTTC
size: .; V: TRBV19; D: TRBD2; J: TRBJ2-7; CDR3: CASSKERGGPNEQYF; DNA: TGTGCCAGTAGTAAGGAGCGGGGGGGCCCAAACGAGCAGTACTTC
size: .; V: TRBV9; D: .; J: TRBJ1-5; CDR3: CASSVGWGSNQPQHF; DNA: TGTGCCAGCAGCGTCGGGTGGGGCAGCAATCAGCCCCAGCATTTT
size: .; V: TRBV3-1/TRBV3-2; D: .; J: TRBJ2-5; CDR3: CASLSAPKPGETQYF; DNA: TGTGCCAGCCTCTCAGCGCCTAAGCCGGGGGAGACCCAGTACTTC
size: .; V: TRBV6-1; D: .; J: TRBJ1-2; CDR3: CASSEALGYTF; DNA: TGTGCCAGCAGTGAAGCTTTAGGCTACACCTTC
size: .; V: TRBV5-1; D: .; J: TRBJ1-2; CDR3: CASRAGQSPNYGYTF; DNA: TGCGCCAGCCGCGCCGGACAGTCGCCTAACTATGGCTACACCTTC
size: .; V: TRBV7-3; D: .; J: TRBJ1-6; CDR3: CASSPSGVESPLHF; DNA: TGTGCCAGCAGCCCTTCAGGGGTCGAGTCACCCCTCCACTTT
size: .; V: TRBV28; D: TRBD1; J: TRBJ1-2; CDR3: CATSPGQQTYGYTF; DNA: TGTGCCACCTCACCGGGACAGCAAACCTATGGCTACACCTTC